This entry describes one TCR beta chain. Its specificity is not known. The CDR3 runs 14 residues. V was shortened by 8 bases and J by 3 bases, with 18 bases between the two germline ends. Germline CDR1 reads SGHDT; CDR2 reads YYEEEE. This record comes from a study of blood T cells in healthy people across ages. Whole-study findings and limits: PBMCs left unsorted prevented a conclusive naive versus antigen-experienced comparison. CMV infection status of these donors was not known.

Through a sample-barcoded 5' primer and a J-beta primer mix, a second PCR was run for roughly 7 to 11 cycles. Every single cDNA molecule received a tag from a template-switch adaptor with 12 random nucleotides. Sequencing recovered at least 3 million CDR3-containing paired-end reads from each sample. Each CDR3 protein is one row after TCRdb ran MiXCR on the 5' RACE reads. Of some 1.6 million distinct CDR3 sequences listed, about 35% are singletons. The sequence came from a woman aged 30 to 39 in good health. The rearrangement links TRBV5-6 to TRBJ2-7; tentatively, D is TRBD2 (6 bases). Sample: blood. CDR3 loop: CARTPVSAGYEQYF. The CDR3 region has the DNA TGTGCCAGAACCCCCGTTTCAGCGGGCTACGAGCAGTACTTC.